These 13 T cell receptor beta chains came from one sample sequenced in a study of cytomegalovirus exposure and HLA in healthy donors (dated by TCRdb to about 2017). To prepare the library, the immunoSEQ multiplex PCR assay was applied. The multiplex PCR relied on a mix of 60 forward primers for TCR Vbeta segments and 13 reverse primers for TCR Jbeta segments. TCRdb stores this immuneACCESS table with in-frame sequences only. Part of the clones is absent; in the studies checked, under half of the shortfall reflects unresolved V genes, and no reason is known for the rest. The sample includes about 210,000 clones, with 70% to 80% observed a single time. Around 0.4% of the sample rests with the top ten. Sequenced material: PBMCs. The receptors here all came from a male donor in good health and CMV-seropositive.

The chain carries TRBV5-4 and TRBJ1-3; D is unclear. Germline CDR1 is SGHNT and CDR2 is YYREEE (reference sequence). The CDR3 contains 15 residues. Trimming stripped 0 bases from V and 3 bases from J, with 10 bases between. The CDR3 coding sequence is TGTGCCAGCAGCTTGGACCTGAGAAGTGGAAACACCATATATTTT. This encodes CASSLDLRSGNTIYF.

This chain connects TRBV29-1 to TRBJ1-2; 8 nucleotides agree with TRBD1. Trimming cost V 8 bases and J 7 bases; bases outside gene matches: 6. CDR3 size: 11 residues. CDR1 and CDR2 from the germline V gene are SQVTM and ANQGSEA. For the CDR3, the DNA is TGCAGCTCCTCGGACAGGGCTGGCTACACCTTC. Its protein is CSSSDRAGYTF.

This clone was found a few times. The chain has TRBV12-5 and TRBJ2-3; 12 bases agree with TRBD2. The trim removed 3 bases at V and 4 bases at J, leaving 17 bases unmatched. Germline V CDR1 and CDR2: LGHNT, FRNRAP. The CDR3 spans 20 residues. The CDR3 protein is CASGFYASGGARGFADTQYF. The CDR3 DNA sequence: TGTGCTAGTGGTTTTTACGCTAGCGGGGGGGCAAGGGGTTTTGCAGATACGCAGTATTTT. Based on the CDR3 plus reference TRBV12-5 and TRBJ2-3, the full variable domain is DARVTQTPRHKVTEMGQEVTMRCQPILGHNTVFWYRQTMMQGLELLAYFRNRAPLDDSGMPKDRFSAEMPDATLATLKIQPSEPRDSAVYFCASGFYASGGARGFADTQYFGPGTRLTVL.

This clone was recorded once. This sequence joins TRBV5-4 and TRBJ2-7; 10 positions match TRBD1. Germline CDR1 SGHNT, CDR2 YYREEE (reference sequence). V trimming: 5 bases; J trimming: 4 bases; junction bases outside the gene matches: 6. The CDR3 sequence is 14 residues long. CDR3 amino acids: CASRKGQGLYEQYF. For the CDR3, the DNA is TGTGCCAGCAGAAAGGGACAGGGGTTGTACGAGCAGTACTTC.

The chain carries TRBV28 and TRBJ1-2; D is perhaps TRBD1 (5 bases). The CDR3 is 15 amino acids. CDR1 and CDR2 from the germline V gene are MDHEN and SYDVKM. Trimming cost V 7 bases and J 5 bases, with 20 bases left between them. CDR3 in amino acids: CASTWTGGRAYGYTF. The CDR3 nucleotides are TGTGCCAGCACTTGGACGGGGGGAAGGGCTTATGGCTACACCTTC.

This clone turned up a few times. This chain uses TRBV4-3 with TRBJ1-2; no definite D call. The CDR3 has 15 residues. The ends were cut back, 0 bases at V and 1 base at J, with 9 bases in the middle. Germline CDR1 reads LGHNA; CDR2 reads YSLEER. Written as DNA, the CDR3 is TGCGCCAGCAGCCAAGATCTAGACGATAACTATGGCTACACCTTC. Protein: CASSQDLDDNYGYTF.

The V and J genes are TRBV18 and TRBJ2-7, with TRBD1 identical over 8 bases. Unmatched junction bases numbered 5, after V lost 3 bases and J lost 4 bases. This CDR3 spans 14 amino acids. Germline values: CDR1 KGHSH, CDR2 LQKENI. In DNA, the CDR3 is TGTGCCAGCTCACCGTTTGGACAGGGATACGAGCAGTACTTC. This gives the protein CASSPFGQGYEQYF.

The sample holds a few counts of this clone. V usage is TRBV5-1 and J usage is TRBJ2-1, with a weak D call TRBD1 (6 bases). From germline, CDR1 is SGHRS and CDR2 YFSETQ. CDR3 length: 16 amino acids. The V end was cut by 4 bases, the J end by 1 base, with 15 bases between. CDR3 sequence reads: CASSPYSGESYNEQFF. The CDR3, as DNA: TGCGCCAGCAGCCCCTACTCAGGGGAATCCTACAATGAGCAGTTCTTC.

The J gene is TRBJ1-1, the V gene TRBV6-6; 12 positions agree with TRBD1. The V segment lost 5 bases and the J segment 1 base; nucleotides outside the gene matches: 5. From germline, CDR1 is MNHNY and CDR2 SVGAGI (reference sequence). The CDR3 is 16 residues long. CDR3 region: CASSTGTGGRNTEAFF. In DNA form, the CDR3 reads TGTGCCAGCAGTACCGGGACAGGGGGCAGGAACACTGAAGCTTTCTTT.

The genes are TRBV7-9 and TRBJ2-5; 9 nucleotides line up with TRBD1. Near its end, the DNA agrees better with TRBJ2-7, so the J call may be wrong. Germline lookup yields CDR1 SEHNR and CDR2 FQNEAQ (reference sequence). The CDR3 runs to 15 residues. The CDR3 DNA sequence: TGTGCCAGCAGCGCCCCCGGGACAGGGTCCAACGAGCAGTACTTC. This encodes CASSAPGTGSNEQYF.

Remarks on this clone: The CDR3 does not end in the conserved phenylalanine or tryptophan, so this is likely a read error. This sequence joins TRBV7-2 and TRBJ1-5; 10 bases map to TRBD1. The germline V gene has CDR1 SGHTA and CDR2 FQGNSA. This CDR3 contains 15 residues. V gave up 4 bases and J gave up 6 bases; unmatched junction bases: 6. For the CDR3, the DNA is TGTGCCAGCAGCTCCCGCGGACAGGGGGGTCAGCCCCAGCATCTT. This sequence encodes CASSSRGQGGQPQHL.

The chain combines TRBV10-3 with TRBJ2-7; 9 bases fit TRBD1. Germline V gives CDR1 ENHRY, CDR2 SYGVKD. The CDR3 is made up of 14 amino acids. V was clipped by 4 bases and J by 12 bases; unmatched bases: 13. CDR3 region: CAISGQQGQGKVYF. The CDR3, as DNA: TGTGCCATCAGTGGGCAGCAGGGACAGGGAAAGGTGTACTTC.

The V and J genes are TRBV9 and TRBJ2-1, with 13 bases aligning to TRBD2. V gave up 4 bases and J gave up 0 bases; unmatched junction bases: 7. The CDR3 is made up of 18 amino acids. Per germline, CDR1 SGDLS and CDR2 YYNGEE. The CDR3 is CASSPTSGRSSSYNEQFF. The CDR3 nucleotides are TGTGCCAGCAGCCCGACTAGCGGGAGGTCTAGCTCCTACAATGAGCAGTTCTTC.